Presented here are 4 T cell receptor beta chains from one specimen sequenced in a study of blood T cell repertoires in COVID-19. Sequenced by immunoSEQ multiplex PCR; TCRdb stores in-frame clones only, minus some. The sample includes 26,000 or so clones, roughly 90% of them seen just once. The specimen sequenced was peripheral blood. Every receptor here comes from a human donor in a cohort sampled during active COVID-19.

This clone was detected a few times. The chain couples TRBV9 to TRBJ1-4, with D hard to call. Trimming removed 3 bases at V and 8 bases at J, with 14 bases between. The CDR3 is made up of 14 amino acids. Germline V CDR1 and CDR2: SGDLS, YYNGEE. The CDR3 nucleotides read TGTGCCAGCAGCGCCGGACTGAGGAGCGAAAAACTGTTTTTT. Its protein is CASSAGLRSEKLFF. Together with reference TRBV9 and TRBJ1-4, the CDR3 gives the full variable domain: DSGVTQTPKHLITATGQRVTLRCSPRSGDLSVYWYQQSLDQGLQFLIQYYNGEERAKGNILERFSAQQFPDLHSELNLSSLELGDSALYFCASSAGLRSEKLFFGSGTQLSVL.

The CDR3 DNA reads as TGCAGTGCTAGTTCTGGCGGCGCGCCGGATACGCAGTATTTT. It translates to CSASSGGAPDTQYF. The V call is TRBV20-1, the J call TRBJ2-3; D not resolved. Germline-derived CDR1 and CDR2 are DFQATT and SNEGSKA (reference sequence). V lost 3 bases and J 6 bases, leaving 16 bases between the germline ends. The CDR3 spans 14 residues.

This chain connects TRBV5-4 to TRBJ1-6; no definite D call. The V and J ends lost 5 bases and 14 bases respectively, with 23 bases between them. Germline values: CDR1 SGHNT, CDR2 YYREEE (reference sequence). This CDR3 is built from 15 residues. Here the CDR3 reads CASRPGDQPTGSLHF. The CDR3 DNA sequence: TGTGCCAGCAGGCCCGGTGACCAACCCACGGGATCCCTCCACTTT.

The chain links TRBV28 to TRBJ1-5; possible D gene TRBD1, 6 bases. This CDR3 comprises 16 residues. Germline V CDR1 and CDR2: MDHEN, SYDVKM. V lost 6 bases, J lost 7 bases, and 22 bases lay in between. The CDR3 reads CASRTRQASFRQPQHF. DNA for the CDR3: TGTGCCAGCAGGACACGACAGGCCTCTTTCAGACAGCCCCAGCATTTT.